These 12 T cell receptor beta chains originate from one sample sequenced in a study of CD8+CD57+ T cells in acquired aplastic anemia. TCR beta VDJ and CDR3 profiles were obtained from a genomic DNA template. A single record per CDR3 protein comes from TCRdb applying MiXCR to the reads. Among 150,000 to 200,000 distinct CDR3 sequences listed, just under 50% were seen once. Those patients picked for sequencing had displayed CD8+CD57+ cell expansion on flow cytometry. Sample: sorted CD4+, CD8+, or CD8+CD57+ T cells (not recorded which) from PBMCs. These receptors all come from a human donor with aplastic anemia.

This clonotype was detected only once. The CDR3 spells CASSFLESSYEQYF. DNA of the CDR3: TGCGCCAGCAGCTTCCTAGAGAGCTCCTACGAGCAGTACTTC. The chain employs TRBV5-1 and TRBJ2-7; D is uncertain. Germline V gives CDR1 SGHRS, CDR2 YFSETQ. The germline V and J ends were trimmed by 2 bases and 0 bases, with 9 bases remaining between them. The CDR3 length is 14 residues.

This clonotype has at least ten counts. The CDR3 nucleotides are TGCGCCAGCAGTTTAATGCCAGGTTCGGAGACCCAGTACTTC. Translation: CASSLMPGSETQYF. V and J are TRBV5-1 and TRBJ2-5, with D unclear. This CDR3 spans 14 amino acids. In germline, CDR1 is SGHRS, CDR2 YFSETQ. The V and J ends lost 5 bases and 5 bases respectively, with 16 bases between them. Full variable domain (missing parts from reference TRBV5-1 and TRBJ2-5): KAGVTQTPRYLIKTRGQQVTLSCSPISGHRSVSWYQQTPGQGLQFLFEYFSETQRNKGNFPGRFSGRQFSNSRSEMNVSTLELGDSALYLCASSLMPGSETQYFGPGTRLLVL.

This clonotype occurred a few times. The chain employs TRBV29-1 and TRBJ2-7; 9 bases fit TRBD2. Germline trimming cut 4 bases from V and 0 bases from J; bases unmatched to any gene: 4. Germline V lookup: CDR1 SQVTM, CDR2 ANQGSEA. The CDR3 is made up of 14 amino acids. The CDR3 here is CSVGAGGYSYEQYF. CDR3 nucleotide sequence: TGCAGCGTTGGAGCGGGGGGCTACTCCTACGAGCAGTACTTC.

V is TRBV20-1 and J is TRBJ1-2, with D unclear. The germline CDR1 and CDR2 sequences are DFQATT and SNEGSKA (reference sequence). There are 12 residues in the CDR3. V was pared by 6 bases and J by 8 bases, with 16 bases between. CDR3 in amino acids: CSATPQAGGYTF. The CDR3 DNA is TGCAGTGCCACCCCTCAGGCAGGAGGCTACACCTTC.

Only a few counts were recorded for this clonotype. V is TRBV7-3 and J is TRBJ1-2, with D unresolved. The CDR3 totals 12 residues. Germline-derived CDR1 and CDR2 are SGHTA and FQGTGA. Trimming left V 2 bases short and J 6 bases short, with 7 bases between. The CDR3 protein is CASSLEGNGYTF. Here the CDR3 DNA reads TGTGCCAGCAGCTTAGAGGGTAATGGCTACACCTTC.

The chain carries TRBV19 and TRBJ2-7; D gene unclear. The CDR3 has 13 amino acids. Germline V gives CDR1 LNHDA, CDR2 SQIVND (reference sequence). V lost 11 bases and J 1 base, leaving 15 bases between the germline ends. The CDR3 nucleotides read TGTGCCTCAATGGACCAGAAGTCCTACGAGCAGTACTTC. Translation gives CASMDQKSYEQYF.

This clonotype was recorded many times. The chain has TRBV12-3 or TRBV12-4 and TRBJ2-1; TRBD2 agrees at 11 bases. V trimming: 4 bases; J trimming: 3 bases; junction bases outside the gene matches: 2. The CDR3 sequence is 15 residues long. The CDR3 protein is CASSYGLAGYNEQFF. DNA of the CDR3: TGTGCCAGCAGTTACGGACTAGCGGGCTACAATGAGCAGTTCTTC.

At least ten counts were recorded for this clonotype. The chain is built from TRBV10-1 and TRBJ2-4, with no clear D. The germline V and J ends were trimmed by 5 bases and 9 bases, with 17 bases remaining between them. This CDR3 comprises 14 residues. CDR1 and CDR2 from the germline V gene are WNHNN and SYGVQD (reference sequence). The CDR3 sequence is CASSTGRSKGIQYF. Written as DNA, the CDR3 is TGCGCCAGCAGTACCGGAAGAAGCAAGGGCATTCAGTACTTC.

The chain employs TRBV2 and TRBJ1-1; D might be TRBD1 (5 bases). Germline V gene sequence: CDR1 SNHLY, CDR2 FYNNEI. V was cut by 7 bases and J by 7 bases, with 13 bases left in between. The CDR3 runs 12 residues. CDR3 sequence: CASTMGLIEAFF. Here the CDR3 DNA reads TGTGCCAGCACCATGGGACTCATTGAAGCTTTCTTT.

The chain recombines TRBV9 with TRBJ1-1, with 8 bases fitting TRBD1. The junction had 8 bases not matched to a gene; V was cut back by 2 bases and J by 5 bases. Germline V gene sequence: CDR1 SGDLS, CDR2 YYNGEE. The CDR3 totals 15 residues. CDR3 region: CASSVRPGQETEAFF. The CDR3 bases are TGTGCCAGCAGCGTCCGCCCGGGACAGGAGACTGAAGCTTTCTTT.

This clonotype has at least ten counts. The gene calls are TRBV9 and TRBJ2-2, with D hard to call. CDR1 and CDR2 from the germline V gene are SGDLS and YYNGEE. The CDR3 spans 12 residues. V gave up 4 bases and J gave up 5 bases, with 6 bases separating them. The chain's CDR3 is CASSRPTGELFF. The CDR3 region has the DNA TGTGCCAGCAGCCGACCTACCGGGGAGCTGTTTTTT.

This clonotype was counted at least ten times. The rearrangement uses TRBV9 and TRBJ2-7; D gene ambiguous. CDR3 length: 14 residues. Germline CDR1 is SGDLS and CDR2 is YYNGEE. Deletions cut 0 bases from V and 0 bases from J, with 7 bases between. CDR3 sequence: CASSVGTASYEQYF. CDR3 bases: TGTGCCAGCAGCGTAGGGACGGCCTCCTACGAGCAGTACTTC.